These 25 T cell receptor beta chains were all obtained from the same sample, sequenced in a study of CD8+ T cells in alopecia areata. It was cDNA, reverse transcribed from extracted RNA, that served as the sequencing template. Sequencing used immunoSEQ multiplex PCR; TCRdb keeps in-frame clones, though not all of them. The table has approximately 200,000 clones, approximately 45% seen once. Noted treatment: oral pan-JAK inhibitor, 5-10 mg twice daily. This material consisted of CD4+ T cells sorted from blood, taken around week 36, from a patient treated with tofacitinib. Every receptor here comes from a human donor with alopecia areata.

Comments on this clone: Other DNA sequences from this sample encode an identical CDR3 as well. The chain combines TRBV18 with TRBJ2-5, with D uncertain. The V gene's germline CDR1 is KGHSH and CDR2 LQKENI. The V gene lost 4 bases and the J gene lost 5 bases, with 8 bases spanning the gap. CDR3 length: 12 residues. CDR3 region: CASSRSQETQYF. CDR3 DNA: TGTGCCAGCTCACGGTCTCAGGAGACCCAGTACTTC.

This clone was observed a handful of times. CDR3 sequence reads: CAWMKGPYEQYF. The CDR3, as DNA: TGTGCCTGGATGAAGGGGCCCTACGAGCAGTACTTC. V is TRBV30 and J is TRBJ2-7; weak D call: TRBD1 (5 bases). CDR3 length equals 12 residues. The germline V and J ends were trimmed by 4 bases and 2 bases, with 9 bases remaining between them. Germline V gives CDR1 GTSNPN, CDR2 SVGIG (reference sequence).

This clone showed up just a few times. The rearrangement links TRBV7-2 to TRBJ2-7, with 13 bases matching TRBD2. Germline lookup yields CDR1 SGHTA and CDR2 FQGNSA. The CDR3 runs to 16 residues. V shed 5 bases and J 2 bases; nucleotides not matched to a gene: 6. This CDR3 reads CASSPRTSGRTYEQYF. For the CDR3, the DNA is TGTGCCAGCAGCCCAAGGACTAGCGGGAGAACCTACGAGCAGTACTTC.

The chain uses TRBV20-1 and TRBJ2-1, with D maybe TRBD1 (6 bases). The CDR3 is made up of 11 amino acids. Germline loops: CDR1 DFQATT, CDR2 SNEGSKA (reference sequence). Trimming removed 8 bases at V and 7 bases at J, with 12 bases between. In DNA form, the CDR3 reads TGCAGTAGCGAGAGGGGGAATGAGCAGTTCTTC. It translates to CSSERGNEQFF.

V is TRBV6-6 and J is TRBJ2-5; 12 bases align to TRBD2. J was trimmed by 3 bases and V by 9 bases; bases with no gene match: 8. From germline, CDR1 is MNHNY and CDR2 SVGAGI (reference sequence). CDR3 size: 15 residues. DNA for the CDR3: TGTGCCAGTTCTAGCGGGAGGGCCCTAGAAGAGACCCAGTACTTC. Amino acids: CASSSGRALEETQYF.

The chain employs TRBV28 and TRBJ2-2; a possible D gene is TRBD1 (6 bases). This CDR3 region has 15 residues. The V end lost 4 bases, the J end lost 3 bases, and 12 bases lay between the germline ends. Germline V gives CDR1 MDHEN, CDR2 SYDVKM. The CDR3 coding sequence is TGTGCCAGCAGTTCAACAGGGCCTTACACCGGGGAGCTGTTTTTT. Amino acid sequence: CASSSTGPYTGELFF.

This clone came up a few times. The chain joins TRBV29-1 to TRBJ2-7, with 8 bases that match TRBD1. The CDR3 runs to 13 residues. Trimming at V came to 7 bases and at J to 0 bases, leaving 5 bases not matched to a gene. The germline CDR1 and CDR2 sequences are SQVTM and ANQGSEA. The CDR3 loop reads CSGQGQGSYEQYF. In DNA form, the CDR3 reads TGCAGCGGTCAAGGACAGGGCTCCTACGAGCAGTACTTC.

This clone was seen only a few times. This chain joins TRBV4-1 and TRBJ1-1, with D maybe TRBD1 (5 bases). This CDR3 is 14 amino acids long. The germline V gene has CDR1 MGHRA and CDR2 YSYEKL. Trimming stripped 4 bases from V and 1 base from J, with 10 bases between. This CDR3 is CASSPRDQNTEAFF. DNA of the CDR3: TGCGCCAGCAGCCCCCGGGACCAGAACACTGAAGCTTTCTTT.

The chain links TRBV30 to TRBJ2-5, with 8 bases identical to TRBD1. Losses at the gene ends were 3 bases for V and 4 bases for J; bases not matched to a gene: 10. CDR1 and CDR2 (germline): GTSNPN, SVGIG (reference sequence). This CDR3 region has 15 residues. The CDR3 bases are TGTGCCTGGAGCGGGGACAGGCGTGGGTCAGAGACCCAGTACTTC. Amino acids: CAWSGDRRGSETQYF.

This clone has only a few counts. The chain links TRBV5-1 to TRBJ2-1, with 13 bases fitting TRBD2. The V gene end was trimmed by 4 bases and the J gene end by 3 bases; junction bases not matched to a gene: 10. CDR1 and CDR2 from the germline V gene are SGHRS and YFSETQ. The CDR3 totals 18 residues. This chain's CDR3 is CASSGTSGRASLYNEQFF. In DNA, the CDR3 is TGCGCCAGCAGCGGAACTAGCGGGAGGGCCTCCCTCTACAATGAGCAGTTCTTC.

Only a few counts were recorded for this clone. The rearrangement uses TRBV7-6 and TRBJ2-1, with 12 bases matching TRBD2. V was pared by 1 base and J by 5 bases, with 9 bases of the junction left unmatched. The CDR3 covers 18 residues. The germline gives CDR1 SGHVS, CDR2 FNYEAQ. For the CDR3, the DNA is TGTGCCAGCAGCTTAGGCAGGACTAGCGGGACGAATCACAATGAGCAGTTCTTC. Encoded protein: CASSLGRTSGTNHNEQFF.

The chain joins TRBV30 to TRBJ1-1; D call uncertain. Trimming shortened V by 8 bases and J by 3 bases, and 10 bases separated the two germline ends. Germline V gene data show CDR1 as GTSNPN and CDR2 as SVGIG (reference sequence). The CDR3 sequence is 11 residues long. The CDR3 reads CAVKDYTEAFF. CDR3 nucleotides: TGTGCCGTGAAAGACTACACTGAAGCTTTCTTT. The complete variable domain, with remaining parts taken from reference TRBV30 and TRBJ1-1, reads SQTIHQWPATLVQPVGSPLSLECTVEGTSNPNLYWYRQAAGRGLQLLFYSVGIGQISSEVPQNLSASRPQDRQFILSSKKLLLSDSGFYLCAVKDYTEAFFGQGTRLTVV.

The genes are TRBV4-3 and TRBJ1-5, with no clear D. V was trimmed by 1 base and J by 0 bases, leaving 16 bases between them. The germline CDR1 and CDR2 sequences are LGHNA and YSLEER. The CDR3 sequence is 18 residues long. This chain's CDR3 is CASSQALGGVYSNQPQHF. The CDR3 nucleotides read TGCGCCAGCAGCCAAGCTTTGGGAGGCGTCTATAGCAATCAGCCCCAGCATTTT.

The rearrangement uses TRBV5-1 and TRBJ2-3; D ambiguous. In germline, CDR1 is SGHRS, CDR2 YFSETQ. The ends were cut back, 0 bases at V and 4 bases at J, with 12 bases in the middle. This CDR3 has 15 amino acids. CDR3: CASSLVVVGSDTQYF. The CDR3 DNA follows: TGCGCCAGCAGCTTGGTGGTAGTCGGCTCAGATACGCAGTATTTT.

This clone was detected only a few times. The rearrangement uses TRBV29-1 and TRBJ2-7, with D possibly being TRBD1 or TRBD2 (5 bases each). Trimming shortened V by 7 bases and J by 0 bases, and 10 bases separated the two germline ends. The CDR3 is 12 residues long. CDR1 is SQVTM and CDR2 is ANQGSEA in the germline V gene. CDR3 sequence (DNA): TGCAGCGCGGGGACGGTCTCCTACGAGCAGTACTTC. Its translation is CSAGTVSYEQYF.

DNA of the CDR3: TGCGCCAGCAGAACCAGGGTCGAGCAGTACTTC. As protein: CASRTRVEQYF. The chain uses TRBV23-1 and TRBJ2-7; perhaps TRBD1 as D (5 bases). TRBV23-1 has ORF status, its function being uncertain. The V end was cut by 6 bases, the J end by 6 bases, with 9 bases between. The CDR3 consists of 11 residues.

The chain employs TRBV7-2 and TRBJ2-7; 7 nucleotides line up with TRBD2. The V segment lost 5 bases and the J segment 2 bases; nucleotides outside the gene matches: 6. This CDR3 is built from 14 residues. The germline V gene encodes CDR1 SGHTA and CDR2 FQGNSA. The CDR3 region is CASSRTRLAYEQYF. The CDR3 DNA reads TGTGCCAGCAGCCGGACTAGGTTAGCCTACGAGCAGTACTTC. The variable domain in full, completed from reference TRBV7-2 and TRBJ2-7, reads GAGVSQSPSNKVTEKGKDVELRCDPISGHTALYWYRQSLGQGLEFLIYFQGNSAPDKSGLPSDRFSAERTGGSVSTLTIQRTQQEDSAVYLCASSRTRLAYEQYFGPGTRLTVT.

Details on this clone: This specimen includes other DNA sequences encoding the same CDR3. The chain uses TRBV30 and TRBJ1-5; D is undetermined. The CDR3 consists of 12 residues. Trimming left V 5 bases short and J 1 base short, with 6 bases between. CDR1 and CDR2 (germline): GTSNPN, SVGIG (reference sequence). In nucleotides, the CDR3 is TGTGCCTGGTCCGGAAGCAATCAGCCCCAGCATTTT. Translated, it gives CAWSGSNQPQHF. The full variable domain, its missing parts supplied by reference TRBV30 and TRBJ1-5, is SQTIHQWPATLVQPVGSPLSLECTVEGTSNPNLYWYRQAAGRGLQLLFYSVGIGQISSEVPQNLSASRPQDRQFILSSKKLLLSDSGFYLCAWSGSNQPQHFGDGTRLSIL.

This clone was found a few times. CDR3 residues: CSTPPRAQYF. DNA of the CDR3: TGCAGCACCCCCCCCAGGGCGCAGTACTTC. The V call is TRBV29-1, the J call TRBJ2-7; TRBD1 is a possible D gene (5 bases). The CDR3 has 10 residues. V lost 8 bases and J 9 bases, leaving 14 bases between the germline ends. The germline V gene encodes CDR1 SQVTM and CDR2 ANQGSEA.

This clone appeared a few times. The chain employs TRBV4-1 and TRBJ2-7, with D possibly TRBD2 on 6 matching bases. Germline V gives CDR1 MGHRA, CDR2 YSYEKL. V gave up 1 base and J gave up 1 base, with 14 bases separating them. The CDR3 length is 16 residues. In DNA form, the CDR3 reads TGCGCCAGCAGCCAAGTGGGGACTCTCAAGTCCTACGAGCAGTACTTC. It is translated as CASSQVGTLKSYEQYF.

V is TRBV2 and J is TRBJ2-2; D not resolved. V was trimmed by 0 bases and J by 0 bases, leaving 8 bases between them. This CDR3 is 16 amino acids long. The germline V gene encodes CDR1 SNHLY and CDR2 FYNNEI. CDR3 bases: TGTGCCAGCAGTGAAGCCAAATCAGCGAACACCGGGGAGCTGTTTTTT. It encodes CASSEAKSANTGELFF. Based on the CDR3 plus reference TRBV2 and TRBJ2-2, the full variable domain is EPEVTQTPSHQVTQMGQEVILRCVPISNHLYFYWYRQILGQKVEFLVSFYNNEISEKSEIFDDQFSVERPDGSNFTLKIRSTKLEDSAMYFCASSEAKSANTGELFFGEGSRLTVL.

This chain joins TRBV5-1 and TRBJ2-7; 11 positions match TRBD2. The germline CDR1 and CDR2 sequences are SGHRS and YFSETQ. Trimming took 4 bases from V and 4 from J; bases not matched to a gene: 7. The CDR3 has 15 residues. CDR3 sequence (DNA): TGCGCCAGCAGCACGGGACTAGCGGAGAGTTACGAGCAGTACTTC. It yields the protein CASSTGLAESYEQYF. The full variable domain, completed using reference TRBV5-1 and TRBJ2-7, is KAGVTQTPRYLIKTRGQQVTLSCSPISGHRSVSWYQQTPGQGLQFLFEYFSETQRNKGNFPGRFSGRQFSNSRSEMNVSTLELGDSALYLCASSTGLAESYEQYFGPGTRLTVT.

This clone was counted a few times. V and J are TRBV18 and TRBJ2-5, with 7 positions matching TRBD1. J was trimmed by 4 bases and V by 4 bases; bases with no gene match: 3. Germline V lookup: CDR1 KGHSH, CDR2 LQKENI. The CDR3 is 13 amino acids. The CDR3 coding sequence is TGTGCCAGCTCACAGGGGGCAGGAGAGACCCAGTACTTC. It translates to CASSQGAGETQYF.

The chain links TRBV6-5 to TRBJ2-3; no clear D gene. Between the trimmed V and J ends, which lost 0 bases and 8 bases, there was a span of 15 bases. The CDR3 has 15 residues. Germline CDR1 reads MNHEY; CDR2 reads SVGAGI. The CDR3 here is CASSYSKSLPGTQYF. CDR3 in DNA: TGTGCCAGCAGTTACTCGAAGTCCCTGCCCGGTACGCAGTATTTT.

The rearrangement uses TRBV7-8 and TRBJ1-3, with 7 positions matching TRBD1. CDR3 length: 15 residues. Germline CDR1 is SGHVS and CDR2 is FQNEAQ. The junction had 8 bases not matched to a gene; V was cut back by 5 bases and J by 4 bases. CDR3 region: CASSLWTGDGNTIYF. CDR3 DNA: TGTGCCAGCAGCCTATGGACAGGCGACGGAAACACCATATATTTT. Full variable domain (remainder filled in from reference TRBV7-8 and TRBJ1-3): GAGVSQSPRYKVAKRGQDVALRCDPISGHVSLFWYQQALGQGPEFLTYFQNEAQLDKSGLPSDRFFAERPEGSVSTLKIQRTQQEDSAVYLCASSLWTGDGNTIYFGEGSWLTVV.